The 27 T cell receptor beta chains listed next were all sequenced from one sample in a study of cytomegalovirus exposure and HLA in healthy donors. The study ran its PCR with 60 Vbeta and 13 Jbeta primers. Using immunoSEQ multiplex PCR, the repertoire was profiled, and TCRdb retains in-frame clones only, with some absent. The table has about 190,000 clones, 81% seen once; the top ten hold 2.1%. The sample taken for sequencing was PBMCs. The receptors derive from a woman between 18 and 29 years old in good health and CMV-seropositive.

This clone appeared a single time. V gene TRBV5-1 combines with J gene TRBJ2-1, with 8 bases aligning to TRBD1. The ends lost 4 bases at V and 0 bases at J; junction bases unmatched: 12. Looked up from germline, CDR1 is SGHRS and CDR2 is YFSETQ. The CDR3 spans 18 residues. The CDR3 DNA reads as TGCGCCAGCAGCCTCTCCTTATACAGGGGGGCCTCCTACAATGAGCAGTTCTTC. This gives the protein CASSLSLYRGASYNEQFF.

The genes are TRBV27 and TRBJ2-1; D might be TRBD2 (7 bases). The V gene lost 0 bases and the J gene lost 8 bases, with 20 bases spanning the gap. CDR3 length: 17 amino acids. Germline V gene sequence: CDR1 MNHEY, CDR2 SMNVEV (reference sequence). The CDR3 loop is CASSLSEGGREPDEQFF. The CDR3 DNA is TGTGCCAGCAGTTTATCAGAGGGGGGGCGCGAGCCGGATGAGCAGTTCTTC.

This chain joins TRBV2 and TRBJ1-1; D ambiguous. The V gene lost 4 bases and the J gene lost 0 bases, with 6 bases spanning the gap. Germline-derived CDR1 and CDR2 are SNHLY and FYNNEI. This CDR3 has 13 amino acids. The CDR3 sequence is CASSGLLNTEAFF. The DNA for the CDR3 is TGTGCCAGCAGTGGGCTGCTGAACACTGAAGCTTTCTTT. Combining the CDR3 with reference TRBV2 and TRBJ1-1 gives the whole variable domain EPEVTQTPSHQVTQMGQEVILRCVPISNHLYFYWYRQILGQKVEFLVSFYNNEISEKSEIFDDQFSVERPDGSNFTLKIRSTKLEDSAMYFCASSGLLNTEAFFGQGTRLTVV.

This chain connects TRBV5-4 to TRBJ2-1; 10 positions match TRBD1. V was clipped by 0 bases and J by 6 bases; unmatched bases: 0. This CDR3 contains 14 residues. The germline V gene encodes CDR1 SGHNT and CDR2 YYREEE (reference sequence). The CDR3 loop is CASSLGQGANEQFF. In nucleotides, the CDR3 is TGTGCCAGCAGCTTGGGACAGGGGGCCAATGAGCAGTTCTTC. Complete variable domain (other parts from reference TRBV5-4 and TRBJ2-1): ETGVTQSPTHLIKTRGQQVTLRCSSQSGHNTVSWYQQALGQGPQFIFQYYREEENGRGNFPPRFSGLQFPNYSSELNVNALELDDSALYLCASSLGQGANEQFFGPGTRLTVL.

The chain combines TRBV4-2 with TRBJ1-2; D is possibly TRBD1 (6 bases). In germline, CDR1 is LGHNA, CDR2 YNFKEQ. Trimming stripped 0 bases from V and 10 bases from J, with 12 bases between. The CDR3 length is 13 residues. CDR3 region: CASSQEQGDDYTF. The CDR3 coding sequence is TGTGCCAGCAGCCAAGAACAGGGCGACGACTACACCTTC.

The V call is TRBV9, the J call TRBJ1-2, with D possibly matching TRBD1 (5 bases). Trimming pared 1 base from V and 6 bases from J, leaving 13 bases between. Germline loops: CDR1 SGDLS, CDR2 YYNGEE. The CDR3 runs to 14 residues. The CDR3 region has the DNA TGTGCCAGCAGCGTACGGCCCCAGGGTGATGGCTACACCTTC. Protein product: CASSVRPQGDGYTF.

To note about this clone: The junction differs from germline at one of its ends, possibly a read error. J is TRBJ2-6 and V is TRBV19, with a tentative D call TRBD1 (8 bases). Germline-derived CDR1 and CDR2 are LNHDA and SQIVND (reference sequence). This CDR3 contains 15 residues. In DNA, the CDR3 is TGTGCCAGTAGGGACGGACAGGGAGGGGCCAACGGCCTGACTTTC. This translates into CASRDGQGGANGLTF. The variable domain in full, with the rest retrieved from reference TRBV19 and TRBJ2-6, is DGGITQSPKYLFRKEGQNVTLSCEQNLNHDAMYWYRQDPGQGLRLIYYSQIVNDFQKGDIAEGYSVSREKKESFPLTVTSAQKNPTAFYLCASRDGQGGANGLTFGAGSRLTVL.

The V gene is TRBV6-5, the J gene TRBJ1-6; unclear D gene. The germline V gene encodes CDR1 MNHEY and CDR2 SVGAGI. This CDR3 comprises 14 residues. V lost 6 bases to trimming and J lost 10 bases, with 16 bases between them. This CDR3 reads CASSKTLRESPLHF. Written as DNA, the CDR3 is TGTGCCAGCAGCAAGACCTTAAGGGAGTCACCCCTCCACTTT.

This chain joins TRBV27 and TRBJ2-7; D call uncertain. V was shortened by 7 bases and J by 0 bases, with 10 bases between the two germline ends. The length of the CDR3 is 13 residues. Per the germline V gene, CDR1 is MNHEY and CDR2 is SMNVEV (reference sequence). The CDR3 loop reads CASKQTDSYEQYF. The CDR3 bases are TGTGCCAGCAAACAGACGGACTCCTACGAGCAGTACTTC.

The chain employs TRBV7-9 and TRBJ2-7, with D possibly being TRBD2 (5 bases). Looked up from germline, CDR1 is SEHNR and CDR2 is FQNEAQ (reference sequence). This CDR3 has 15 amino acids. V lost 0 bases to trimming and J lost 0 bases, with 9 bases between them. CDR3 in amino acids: CASSLAAGLSYEQYF. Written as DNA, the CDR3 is TGTGCCAGCAGCTTAGCAGCCGGACTCTCCTACGAGCAGTACTTC. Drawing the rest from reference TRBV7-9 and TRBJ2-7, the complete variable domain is DTGVSQNPRHKITKRGQNVTFRCDPISEHNRLYWYRQTLGQGPEFLTYFQNEAQLEKSRLLSDRFSAERPKGSFSTLEIQRTEQGDSAMYLCASSLAAGLSYEQYFGPGTRLTVT.

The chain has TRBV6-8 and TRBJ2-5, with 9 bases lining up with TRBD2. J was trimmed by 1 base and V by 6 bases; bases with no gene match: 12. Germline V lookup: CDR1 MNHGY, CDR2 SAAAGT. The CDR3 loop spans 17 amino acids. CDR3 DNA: TGTGCCAGCAGCCCCGACAGCGGGGGGATGACCCAAGAGACCCAGTACTTC. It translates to CASSPDSGGMTQETQYF.

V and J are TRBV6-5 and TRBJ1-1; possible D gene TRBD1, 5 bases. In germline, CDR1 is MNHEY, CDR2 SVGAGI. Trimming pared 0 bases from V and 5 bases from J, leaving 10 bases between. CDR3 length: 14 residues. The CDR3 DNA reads TGTGCCAGCAGTTACTCAGCAGGGAGGACTGAAGCTTTCTTT. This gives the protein CASSYSAGRTEAFF.

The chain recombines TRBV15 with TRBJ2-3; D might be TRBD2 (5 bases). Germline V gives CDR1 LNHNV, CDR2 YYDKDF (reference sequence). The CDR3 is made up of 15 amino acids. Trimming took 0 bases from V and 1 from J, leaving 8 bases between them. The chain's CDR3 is CATSREDGGTDTQYF. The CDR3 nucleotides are TGTGCCACCAGCAGAGAGGACGGGGGCACAGATACGCAGTATTTT.

The CDR3 is CASSVSGGGDTGELFF. The CDR3 coding sequence is TGTGCCAGCAGCGTATCCGGCGGGGGGGATACCGGGGAGCTGTTTTTT. The chain joins TRBV9 to TRBJ2-2; 9 nucleotides line up with TRBD2. The CDR3 sequence is 16 residues long. V lost 1 base and J lost 5; bases outside the gene matches: 6. From germline, CDR1 is SGDLS and CDR2 YYNGEE.

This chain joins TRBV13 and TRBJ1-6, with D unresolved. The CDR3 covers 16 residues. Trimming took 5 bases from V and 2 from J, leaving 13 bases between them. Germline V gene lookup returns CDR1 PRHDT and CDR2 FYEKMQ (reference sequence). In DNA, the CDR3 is TGTGCCAGCAGCCAAGAGCCCGGGGCCTATAATTCACCCCTCCACTTT. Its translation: CASSQEPGAYNSPLHF.

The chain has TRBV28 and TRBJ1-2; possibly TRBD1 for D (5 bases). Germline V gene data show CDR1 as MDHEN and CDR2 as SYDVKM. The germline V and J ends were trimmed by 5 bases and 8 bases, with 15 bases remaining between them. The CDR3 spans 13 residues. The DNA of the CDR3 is TGTGCCAGCAGTCCTGAACGTAGGGGCGGCTACACCTTC. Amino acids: CASSPERRGGYTF.

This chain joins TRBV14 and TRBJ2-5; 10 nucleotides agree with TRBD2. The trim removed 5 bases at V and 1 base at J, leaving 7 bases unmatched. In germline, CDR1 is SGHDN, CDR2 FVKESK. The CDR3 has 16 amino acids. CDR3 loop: CASSSELAGTQETQYF. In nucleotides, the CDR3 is TGTGCCAGCAGCTCAGAACTAGCGGGGACCCAAGAGACCCAGTACTTC.

CDR3 in amino acids: CASSVALYGQEETQYF. The DNA for the CDR3 is TGTGCCAGCAGCGTAGCCCTTTACGGACAGGAAGAGACCCAGTACTTC. This sequence joins TRBV9 and TRBJ2-5; 7 positions agree with TRBD1. Per the germline V gene, CDR1 is SGDLS and CDR2 is YYNGEE. The CDR3 is made up of 16 amino acids. V lost 0 bases to trimming and J lost 3 bases; unmatched junction nucleotides: 8. Drawing the rest from reference TRBV9 and TRBJ2-5, the complete variable domain is DSGVTQTPKHLITATGQRVTLRCSPRSGDLSVYWYQQSLDQGLQFLIQYYNGEERAKGNILERFSAQQFPDLHSELNLSSLELGDSALYFCASSVALYGQEETQYFGPGTRLLVL.

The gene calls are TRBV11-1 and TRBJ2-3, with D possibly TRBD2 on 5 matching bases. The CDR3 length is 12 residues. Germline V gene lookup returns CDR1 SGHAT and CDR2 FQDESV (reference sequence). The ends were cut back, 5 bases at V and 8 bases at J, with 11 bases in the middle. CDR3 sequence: CASSHTRATQYF. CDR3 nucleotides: TGTGCCAGCAGCCACACTAGGGCTACGCAGTATTTT.

Here the CDR3 DNA reads TGCGCCAGCAGCCTTGGACTAGCGGGGGGGCTAGCCAAAAACATTCAGTACTTC. Amino acid sequence: CASSLGLAGGLAKNIQYF. The rearrangement links TRBV4-1 to TRBJ2-4; the match to TRBD2 covers 15 bases. The CDR3 is 18 amino acids. The V and J ends lost 4 bases and 0 bases, in that order; junction bases with no gene match: 4. From germline, CDR1 is MGHRA and CDR2 YSYEKL.

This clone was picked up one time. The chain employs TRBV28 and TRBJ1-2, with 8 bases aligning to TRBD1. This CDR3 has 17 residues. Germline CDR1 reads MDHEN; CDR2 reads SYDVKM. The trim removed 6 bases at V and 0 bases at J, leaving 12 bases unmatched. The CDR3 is CASSTGQGLFPNYGYTF. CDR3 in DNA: TGTGCCAGCAGCACTGGACAGGGCCTATTTCCTAACTATGGCTACACCTTC.

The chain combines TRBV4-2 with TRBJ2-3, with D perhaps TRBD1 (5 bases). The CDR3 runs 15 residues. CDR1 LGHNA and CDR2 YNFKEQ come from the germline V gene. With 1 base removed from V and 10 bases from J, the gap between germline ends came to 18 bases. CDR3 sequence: CASSQGSTVKSPQYF. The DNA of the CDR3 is TGTGCCAGCAGCCAAGGTTCGACAGTCAAAAGTCCGCAGTATTTT.

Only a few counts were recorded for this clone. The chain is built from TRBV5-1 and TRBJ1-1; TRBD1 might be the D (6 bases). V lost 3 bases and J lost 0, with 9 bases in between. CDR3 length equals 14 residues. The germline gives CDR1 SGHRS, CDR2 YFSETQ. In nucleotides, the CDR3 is TGCGCCAGCAGCTCGGACAGCCTGAACACTGAAGCTTTCTTT. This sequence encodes CASSSDSLNTEAFF.

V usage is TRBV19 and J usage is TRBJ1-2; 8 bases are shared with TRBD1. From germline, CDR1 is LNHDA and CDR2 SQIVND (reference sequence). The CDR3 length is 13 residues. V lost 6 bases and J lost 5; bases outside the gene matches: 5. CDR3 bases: TGTGCCAGTAGAGAGACAGGGGATTATGGCTACACCTTC. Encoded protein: CASRETGDYGYTF. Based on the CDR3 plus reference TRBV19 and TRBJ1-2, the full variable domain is DGGITQSPKYLFRKEGQNVTLSCEQNLNHDAMYWYRQDPGQGLRLIYYSQIVNDFQKGDIAEGYSVSREKKESFPLTVTSAQKNPTAFYLCASRETGDYGYTFGSGTRLTVV.

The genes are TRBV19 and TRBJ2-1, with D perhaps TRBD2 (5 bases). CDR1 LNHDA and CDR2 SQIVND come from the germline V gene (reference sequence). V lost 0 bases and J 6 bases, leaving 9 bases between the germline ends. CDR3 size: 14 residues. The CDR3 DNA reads TGTGCCAGTAGTATAGATCTGAGGGTCAATGAGCAGTTCTTC. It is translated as CASSIDLRVNEQFF.

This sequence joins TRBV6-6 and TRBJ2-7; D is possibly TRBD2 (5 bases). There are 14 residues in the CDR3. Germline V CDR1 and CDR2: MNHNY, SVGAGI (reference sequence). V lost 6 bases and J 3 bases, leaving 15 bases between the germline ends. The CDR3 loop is CASRRGLPDYEQYF. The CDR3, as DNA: TGTGCCAGCAGACGGGGTTTACCAGACTACGAGCAGTACTTC.

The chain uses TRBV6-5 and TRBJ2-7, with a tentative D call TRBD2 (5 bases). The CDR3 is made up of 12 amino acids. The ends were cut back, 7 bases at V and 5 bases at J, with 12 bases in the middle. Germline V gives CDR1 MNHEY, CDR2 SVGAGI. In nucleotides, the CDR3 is TGTGCCAGCAAATCCCTAGCAGACGAGCAGTACTTC. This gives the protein CASKSLADEQYF.